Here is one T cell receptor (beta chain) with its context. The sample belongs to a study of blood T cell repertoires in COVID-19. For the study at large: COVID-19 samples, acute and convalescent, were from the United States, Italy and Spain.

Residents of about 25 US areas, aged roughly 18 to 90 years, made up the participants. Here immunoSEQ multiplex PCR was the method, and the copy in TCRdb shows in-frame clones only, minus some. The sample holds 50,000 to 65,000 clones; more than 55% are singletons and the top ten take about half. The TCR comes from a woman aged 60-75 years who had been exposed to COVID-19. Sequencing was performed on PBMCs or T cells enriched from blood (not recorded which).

The CDR3 loop is CASSAWTGNEQYF. The CDR3 coding sequence is TGTGCCAGCAGCGCCTGGACAGGGAACGAGCAGTACTTC. The chain uses TRBV7-2 and TRBJ2-7, with 8 bases fitting TRBD1. Germline CDR1 and CDR2: SGHTA and FQGNSA. The CDR3 loop spans 13 amino acids. Trimming took 5 bases from V and 5 from J; bases not matched to a gene: 5.